This T cell receptor (beta chain) was identified in a study of cytomegalovirus exposure and HLA in healthy donors. PCR used 60 Vbeta primers and 13 Jbeta primers. TCRdb's table, derived via immunoSEQ multiplex PCR, lists solely in-frame clones and lacks some. The repertoire holds approximately 150,000 clones, with 75% to 90% as singletons. The sequence came from a woman aged 30 to 39 in good health and CMV-seronegative. What was sequenced was PBMCs.

The DNA for the CDR3 is TGCGCCAGCAGCTACCTCACAGGGGGCGGGGGATCCTACGAGCAGTACTTC. Its translation: CASSYLTGGGGSYEQYF. V is TRBV5-1 and J is TRBJ2-5; 9 bases align to TRBD1. The tail of the sequence fits TRBJ2-7 better, so the J call may be wrong. The CDR3 runs 17 residues. Germline loops: CDR1 SGHRS, CDR2 YFSETQ.